The rows below give T cell receptor beta chains drawn from one sample of a study of long-term antiretroviral therapy in people with HIV. TCRdb's table, derived via immunoSEQ multiplex PCR, lists solely in-frame clones and lacks some. The sample has around 19,000 clones; roughly 78% are singletons. The material sequenced was unsorted PBMCs, taken at the start of antiretroviral therapy. These receptors all come from a man aged 30 to 39 with HIV. CDR3s include the opening cysteine and the closing phenylalanine or tryptophan.

V gene,J gene,CDR3 protein
TRBV19,TRBJ2-7,CASSIGRTAYEQYF
TRBV27,NA,CASSLRGTQYF
TRBV30,TRBJ1-1,CAWSTARKLMNTEAFF
TRBV7-9,TRBJ2-1,CASSSNNEQFF
TRBV19,TRBJ1-1,CASSIASGGNTEAFF
TRBV4-2,TRBJ1-1,CASSQEGGLGEAFF
TRBV4-2,TRBJ1-5,CASSQARNNQPQHF
TRBV7-2,TRBJ2-2,CASSPDSGSGHGLFF
TRBV29-1,TRBJ2-7,CSVEKGDSVYEQYF
TRBV28,TRBJ1-2,CASSLTGTGGAGYTF
TRBV28,TRBJ1-2,CASSPGGHGYTF
TRBV11-2,TRBJ1-1,CASSEQRTEAFF
TRBV7-8,TRBJ2-5,CASSPGLAGETQYF
TRBV27,TRBJ1-6,CASSLTLTAVYNSPLHF